This T cell receptor beta chain was identified during a study of cytomegalovirus exposure and HLA in healthy donors. Study conclusions and caveats: Productive status was seen about 90% or about 30% of the time for most TCR beta V segments in an earlier analysis.

This CDR3 has 14 amino acids. The V gene end was trimmed by 0 bases and the J gene end by 4 bases; junction bases not matched to a gene: 1. Germline CDR1 and CDR2: MNHEY and SMNVEV (reference sequence). Primers included in the PCR were 60 Vbeta and 13 Jbeta primers. The assay was immunoSEQ multiplex PCR, and TCRdb's table has in-frame clones only and misses some. This listing includes some 75,000 clones. In regard to this clone: The target antigen is unknown.

The J gene is TRBJ1-2, the V gene TRBV27; 8 bases fit TRBD1. Sequenced sample: PBMCs. The receptor was derived from a man aged 40-50 years in good health and CMV-seronegative. The CDR3 sequence is CASSLSDRAYGYTF. The CDR3 DNA follows: TGTGCCAGCAGTTTATCGGACAGGGCCTATGGCTACACCTTC.